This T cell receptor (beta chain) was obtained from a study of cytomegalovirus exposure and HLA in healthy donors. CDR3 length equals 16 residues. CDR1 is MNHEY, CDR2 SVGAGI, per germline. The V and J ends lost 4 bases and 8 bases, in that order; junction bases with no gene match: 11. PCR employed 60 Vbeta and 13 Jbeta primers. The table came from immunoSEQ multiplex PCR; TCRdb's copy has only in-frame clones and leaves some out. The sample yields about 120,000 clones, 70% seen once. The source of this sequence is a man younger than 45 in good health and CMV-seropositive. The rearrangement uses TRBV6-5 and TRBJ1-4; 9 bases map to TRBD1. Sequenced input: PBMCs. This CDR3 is CASSSPGQGGGEKLFF. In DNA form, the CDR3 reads TGTGCCAGCAGTTCCCCGGGACAGGGCGGGGGGGAAAAACTGTTTTTT.